The rows below give T cell receptor beta chains drawn from one sample of a study of T cell responses to AZD1222 COVID-19 vaccine. The assay was immunoSEQ multiplex PCR, and TCRdb's table has in-frame clones only and misses some. The sample lists fewer than 100,000 clones, around 87% occurring once. The input for sequencing was peripheral blood, taken on day 0 of AZD1222 vaccination. The receptors come from an adult in good health. Each CDR3 is given with its conserved first and last residue. The D gene is left open where the match is weak. Some rows mark clone size as missing; the rest say once, few, many or name a class of expanded clone.

J	V	D	size	CDR3	DNA
TRBJ1-3	TRBV29-1	TRBD1	NA	CSVEDSAGGGNTIYF	TGCAGCGTTGAAGATTCTGCAGGGGGCGGAAACACCATATATTTT
TRBJ1-2	TRBV5-8	TRBD1	NA	CASPRDRDFGYTF	TGTGCCAGCCCCCGGGACAGGGACTTTGGCTACACCTTC
TRBJ2-1	TRBV19	TRBD2	NA	CASSSLAGSSSYNEQFF	TGTGCCAGTAGTAGTCTAGCGGGGTCTAGCTCCTACAATGAGCAGTTCTTC
TRBJ1-1	TRBV29-1	NA	NA	CSVPITLGTEAFF	TGCAGCGTCCCTATCACGTTGGGGACTGAAGCTTTCTTT
TRBJ1-2	TRBV15	NA	once	CATSSTNTDGYTF	TGTGCCACCAGCAGCACCAACACAGATGGCTACACCTTC
TRBJ2-5	TRBV3-1/TRBV3-2	NA	NA	CASSQVGSQETQYF	TGTGCCAGCAGCCAAGTGGGGTCACAAGAGACCCAGTACTTC
TRBJ2-7	TRBV6-5	NA	once	CASSYSVRETYYEQYF	TGTGCCAGCAGTTACTCGGTTCGGGAGACTTATTACGAGCAGTACTTC
TRBJ2-7	TRBV6-5	NA	NA	CASSRLYEQYF	TGTGCCAGCAGCCGTCTCTACGAGCAGTACTTC
TRBJ1-5	TRBV2	NA	NA	CASSSRGPGPQPQHF	TGTGCCAGTAGCTCTAGGGGCCCAGGCCCTCAGCCCCAGCATTTT
TRBJ1-6	TRBV19	NA	NA	CASTLAGGRLAESPLHF	TGTGCCAGTACCCTCGCGGGGGGGCGTTTGGCTGAATCACCCCTCCACTTT
TRBJ2-5	TRBV29-1	TRBD2	NA	CSTQAGDETQYF	TGCAGCACCCAAGCGGGGGATGAGACCCAGTACTTC
TRBJ2-3	TRBV9	NA	once	CASSAGIFTSTDTQYF	TGTGCCAGCAGCGCGGGGATATTCACTAGCACAGATACGCAGTATTTT
TRBJ1-5	TRBV4-1	NA	NA	CASSPYRNSNQPQHF	TGCGCCAGCAGCCCCTACAGGAATAGCAATCAGCCCCAGCATTTT
TRBJ1-5	TRBV19	NA	NA	CASSIGGFSNQPQHF	TGTGCCAGTAGTATTGGGGGGTTTAGCAATCAGCCCCAGCATTTT
TRBJ1-2	TRBV27	TRBD1	NA	CASKKGQVNYGYTF	TGTGCCAGTAAAAAGGGACAGGTTAACTATGGCTACACCTTC
TRBJ1-5	TRBV6-6	NA	few	CASSYWGQPQHF	TGTGCCAGCAGTTACTGGGGTCAGCCCCAGCATTTT
TRBJ1-4	TRBV19	NA	NA	CASSPGEKLFF	TGTGCCAGTAGTCCCGGTGAAAAACTGTTTTTT
TRBJ1-1	TRBV29-1	NA	NA	CSGKRDNLNTEAFF	TGCAGCGGTAAAAGGGACAACTTGAACACTGAAGCTTTCTTT